A selection of T cell receptor beta chains follows, all from one sample in a study of T cells after yellow fever vaccination. TCRdb reanalysed the 5' RACE reads using MiXCR and keeps one entry per CDR3 protein. Of hundreds of thousands of distinct CDR3 sequences listed, roughly 13% are singletons. The sample in question was PBMCs, obtained on the day of the yellow fever booster vaccination. The receptors originated from a man younger than 45 who received the YFV17D yellow fever vaccine. CDR3s include the opening cysteine and the closing phenylalanine or tryptophan. The order of the fields is J gene, D gene, V gene, clone size, CDR3 protein, CDR3 DNA. A D gene is named only where the DNA matches it firmly. Clone size is stated in some rows and not others, as once, few, many or a class when expanded.

j_gene: TRBJ2-1; d_gene: -; v_gene: TRBV6-1; abundance: -; CDR3aa: CASSRLAGGGGNEQFF; CDR3nt: TGTGCCAGCAGCCGCCTAGCAGGCGGTGGAGGCAATGAGCAGTTCTTC
j_gene: TRBJ2-7; d_gene: -; v_gene: TRBV7-2; abundance: -; CDR3aa: CASSPEHYEQYF; CDR3nt: TGTGCCAGCAGCCCCGAACACTACGAGCAGTACTTC
j_gene: TRBJ2-3; d_gene: TRBD1; v_gene: TRBV30; abundance: -; CDR3aa: CAWRHRDRTFTDTQYF; CDR3nt: TGTGCCTGGAGACACCGGGACAGGACTTTCACAGATACGCAGTATTTT
j_gene: TRBJ2-1; d_gene: -; v_gene: TRBV20-1; abundance: -; CDR3aa: CSARMWTPNNEQFF; CDR3nt: TGCAGTGCTAGAATGTGGACTCCGAACAATGAGCAGTTCTTC
j_gene: TRBJ1-1; d_gene: -; v_gene: TRBV5-1; abundance: many; CDR3aa: CASCPGLLNTEAFF; CDR3nt: TGCGCCAGCTGCCCGGGGCTGTTGAACACTGAAGCTTTCTTT
j_gene: TRBJ2-1; d_gene: -; v_gene: TRBV7-3; abundance: -; CDR3aa: CASSLLTYNEQFF; CDR3nt: TGTGCCAGCAGCTTATTAACCTACAATGAGCAGTTCTTC
j_gene: TRBJ2-1; d_gene: TRBD2; v_gene: TRBV29-1; abundance: few; CDR3aa: CSVEGLTSGNYNEQFF; CDR3nt: TGCAGCGTTGAAGGGTTGACTAGCGGGAATTACAATGAGCAGTTCTTC
j_gene: TRBJ1-1; d_gene: -; v_gene: TRBV19; abundance: many; CDR3aa: CASSISGVNTEAFF; CDR3nt: TGTGCCAGTAGTATCTCAGGGGTGAACACTGAAGCTTTCTTT
j_gene: TRBJ1-6; d_gene: -; v_gene: TRBV15; abundance: -; CDR3aa: CATRGWQIQSPLHF; CDR3nt: TGTGCCACCAGAGGATGGCAGATTCAATCACCCCTCCACTTT
j_gene: TRBJ2-3; d_gene: TRBD1; v_gene: TRBV10-3; abundance: few; CDR3aa: CAISDGGTGTTDTQYF; CDR3nt: TGTGCCATCAGTGATGGAGGGACAGGGACAACAGATACGCAGTATTTT
j_gene: TRBJ2-7; d_gene: TRBD2; v_gene: TRBV6-5; abundance: -; CDR3aa: CASSYGIAGASYEQYF; CDR3nt: TGTGCCAGCAGTTACGGCATAGCGGGGGCCTCCTACGAGCAGTACTTC
j_gene: TRBJ1-5; d_gene: -; v_gene: TRBV5-1; abundance: -; CDR3aa: CASSPTGRDQPQHF; CDR3nt: TGCGCCAGCAGCCCAACAGGCAGGGATCAGCCCCAGCATTTT
j_gene: TRBJ2-1; d_gene: -; v_gene: TRBV24-1; abundance: -; CDR3aa: CATSDSGVDEQFF; CDR3nt: TGTGCCACCAGTGATTCCGGGGTCGATGAGCAGTTCTTC
j_gene: TRBJ2-7; d_gene: -; v_gene: TRBV6-5; abundance: -; CDR3aa: CASSYAGGEYTYEQYF; CDR3nt: TGTGCCAGCAGTTACGCCGGGGGAGAGTATACCTACGAGCAGTACTTC
j_gene: TRBJ2-1; d_gene: -; v_gene: TRBV7-8; abundance: -; CDR3aa: CASSLNNRLNEQFF; CDR3nt: TGTGCCAGCAGCTTAAATAACCGGCTTAATGAGCAGTTCTTC
j_gene: TRBJ2-7; d_gene: TRBD1; v_gene: TRBV7-2; abundance: -; CDR3aa: CASSLVATGGEQYF; CDR3nt: TGTGCCAGCAGCTTAGTTGCGACAGGGGGGGAGCAGTACTTC
j_gene: TRBJ2-7; d_gene: -; v_gene: TRBV7-2; abundance: -; CDR3aa: CASSQGPSYEQYF; CDR3nt: TGTGCCAGCAGTCAGGGTCCCTCCTACGAGCAGTACTTC
j_gene: TRBJ1-6; d_gene: -; v_gene: TRBV5-1; abundance: many; CDR3aa: CASSLVRESNSPLHF; CDR3nt: TGCGCCAGCAGCTTGGTTCGGGAATCGAATTCACCCCTCCACTTT
j_gene: TRBJ1-5; d_gene: -; v_gene: TRBV29-1; abundance: -; CDR3aa: CSVGDGQPNQPQHF; CDR3nt: TGCAGCGTTGGAGACGGACAGCCCAATCAGCCCCAGCATTTT
j_gene: TRBJ2-3; d_gene: -; v_gene: TRBV20-1; abundance: few; CDR3aa: CSASPRLVGQYF; CDR3nt: TGCAGTGCTAGTCCCCGACTAGTCGGGCAGTATTTT
j_gene: TRBJ2-5; d_gene: TRBD2; v_gene: TRBV12-3/TRBV12-4; abundance: few; CDR3aa: CASSLGLLAGHQETQYF; CDR3nt: TGTGCCAGCAGTTTAGGGTTGCTAGCGGGCCACCAAGAGACCCAGTACTTC
j_gene: TRBJ2-7; d_gene: TRBD1; v_gene: TRBV18; abundance: -; CDR3aa: CASSPYSGTGPYEQYF; CDR3nt: TGTGCCAGCTCACCTTACTCCGGGACAGGGCCCTACGAGCAGTACTTC
j_gene: TRBJ2-1; d_gene: -; v_gene: TRBV21-1; abundance: many; CDR3aa: CASSKLGTGEYRNEQFF; CDR3nt: TGTGCCAGCAGCAAATTGGGGACAGGCGAGTATAGGAATGAGCAGTTCTTC
j_gene: TRBJ2-7; d_gene: -; v_gene: TRBV29-1; abundance: -; CDR3aa: CSVELPEQQYF; CDR3nt: TGCAGCGTTGAGTTACCGGAACAGCAGTACTTC
j_gene: TRBJ2-7; d_gene: -; v_gene: TRBV6-2/TRBV6-3; abundance: few; CDR3aa: CASISARGGGIYEQYF; CDR3nt: TGTGCCAGCATCTCCGCCAGAGGCGGGGGCATCTACGAGCAGTACTTC
j_gene: TRBJ2-1; d_gene: -; v_gene: TRBV5-1; abundance: few; CDR3aa: CASSLDGQKFSPFF; CDR3nt: TGCGCCAGCAGCTTGGATGGACAGAAGTTCTCTCCGTTCTTC
j_gene: TRBJ2-3; d_gene: -; v_gene: TRBV18; abundance: -; CDR3aa: CASSPPTQVQYF; CDR3nt: TGTGCCAGCTCACCACCTACTCAAGTGCAGTATTTT
j_gene: TRBJ2-7; d_gene: -; v_gene: TRBV12-3/TRBV12-4; abundance: many; CDR3aa: CASSLQGEGLEQYF; CDR3nt: TGTGCCAGCAGCCTACAGGGGGAGGGCCTCGAGCAGTACTTC
j_gene: TRBJ2-7; d_gene: -; v_gene: TRBV3-1; abundance: -; CDR3aa: CATGDSVQFEQYF; CDR3nt: TGTGCCACTGGGGACTCCGTCCAATTCGAGCAGTACTTC
j_gene: TRBJ2-3; d_gene: TRBD1; v_gene: TRBV7-2; abundance: -; CDR3aa: CASSLTGGEDTQYF; CDR3nt: TGTGCCAGCAGCTTAACAGGGGGCGAAGATACGCAGTATTTT
j_gene: TRBJ2-7; d_gene: -; v_gene: TRBV18; abundance: -; CDR3aa: CASSPPLQSEYNEQYF; CDR3nt: TGTGCCAGCTCACCACCGTTGCAGTCAGAGTACAACGAGCAGTACTTC
j_gene: TRBJ2-7; d_gene: -; v_gene: TRBV11-2; abundance: few; CDR3aa: CASSWQSGPSYEQYF; CDR3nt: TGTGCCAGCAGCTGGCAGAGCGGGCCTTCCTACGAGCAGTACTTC
j_gene: TRBJ1-4; d_gene: -; v_gene: TRBV6-6; abundance: -; CDR3aa: CASSYGGEKLFF; CDR3nt: TGTGCCAGCAGTTACGGGGGGGAAAAACTGTTTTTT
j_gene: TRBJ2-3; d_gene: -; v_gene: TRBV7-6; abundance: -; CDR3aa: CASSTYGARQYF; CDR3nt: TGTGCCAGCAGCACCTACGGGGCGAGGCAGTATTTT
j_gene: TRBJ2-6; d_gene: -; v_gene: TRBV18; abundance: few; CDR3aa: CASSPMSSGANVLTF; CDR3nt: TGTGCCAGCTCACCAATGAGCTCTGGGGCCAACGTCCTGACTTTC
j_gene: TRBJ2-6; d_gene: -; v_gene: TRBV12-3/TRBV12-4; abundance: -; CDR3aa: CASDSGGANVLTF; CDR3nt: TGTGCCAGTGACTCGGGTGGGGCCAACGTCCTGACTTTC